This T cell receptor (beta chain) is drawn from a study of cytomegalovirus exposure and HLA in healthy donors. Study-level results: V- and J-gene trimming of TCR beta was linked (in a later analysis) to a missense DCLRE1C variant. Listed as cytomegalovirus-associated were approximately 160 TCR beta chains.

The PCR employed 60 Vbeta primers together with 13 Jbeta primers. The assay was immunoSEQ multiplex PCR, and TCRdb's table has in-frame clones only and misses some. The table lists a few hundred thousand clones, 65% to 85% of them singletons. This clone was detected once. The antigen is undetermined. Per germline, CDR1 SGHKS and CDR2 YYEKEE (reference sequence). The V segment lost 2 bases and the J segment 3 bases; nucleotides outside the gene matches: 6. The CDR3 has 15 residues. The sample consisted of PBMCs. This sequence was found in a young man in good health and CMV-seronegative. V gene TRBV5-5 combines with J gene TRBJ2-3, with 7 bases matching TRBD1. CDR3 nucleotide sequence: TGTGCCAGCAGCTTACAATTGACAGGGACAGATACGCAGTATTTT. This sequence encodes CASSLQLTGTDTQYF.